These 30 T cell receptor beta chains originate from one sample sequenced in a study of cytomegalovirus exposure and HLA in healthy donors. 60 Vbeta and 13 Jbeta primers were used in PCR. Data came from immunoSEQ multiplex PCR; TCRdb stores just in-frame clones and leaves some out. The sample totals some 130,000 clones. The sequencing input was PBMCs. The source of these receptors is a woman aged 35 to 49 in good health and CMV-seropositive.

The chain combines TRBV30 with TRBJ1-4; the D is unclear. Germline CDR1 reads GTSNPN; CDR2 reads SVGIG (reference sequence). V lost 0 bases and J 6 bases, leaving 14 bases between the germline ends. CDR3 length: 15 residues. DNA of the CDR3: TGTGCCTGGAGTGTAGACTTACACACTCATGAAAAACTGTTTTTT. As protein: CAWSVDLHTHEKLFF.

This rearrangement joins TRBV30 to TRBJ1-2; D not resolved. The CDR3 consists of 16 residues. The germline V and J ends were trimmed by 0 bases and 4 bases, with 18 bases remaining between them. Germline V CDR1 and CDR2: GTSNPN, SVGIG (reference sequence). The CDR3 is CAWSVNRREALYGYTF. The DNA for the CDR3 is TGTGCCTGGAGTGTAAATAGAAGGGAGGCCCTCTATGGCTACACCTTC.

The chain employs TRBV30 and TRBJ2-1, with 8 bases that match TRBD1. CDR3 length: 13 amino acids. The V and J ends lost 5 bases and 4 bases, in that order; junction bases with no gene match: 4. Germline V gene data show CDR1 as GTSNPN and CDR2 as SVGIG (reference sequence). Written as DNA, the CDR3 is TGTGCCTGGGACAGGGGAAAATACAATGAGCAGTTCTTC. Translated, it gives CAWDRGKYNEQFF.

The rearrangement links TRBV28 to TRBJ2-7; a possible D gene is TRBD1 (6 bases). CDR1 and CDR2 from the germline V gene are MDHEN and SYDVKM. This CDR3 contains 13 residues. V lost 7 bases to trimming and J lost 2 bases, with 12 bases between them. As DNA, the CDR3 is TGTGCCAGCATAGGGGGTGAAACCTACGAGCAGTACTTC. Translating it yields CASIGGETYEQYF.

The chain uses TRBV5-6 and TRBJ2-1; TRBD2 matches at 10 bases. The CDR3 covers 16 residues. The V gene's germline CDR1 is SGHDT and CDR2 YYEEEE. With 1 base clipped from V and 4 bases from J, the junction kept 5 bases outside the gene matches. The CDR3 here is CASSLQLLAGYNEQFF. The DNA of the CDR3 is TGTGCCAGCAGCTTGCAATTACTAGCGGGATACAATGAGCAGTTCTTC.

This sequence joins TRBV7-9 and TRBJ2-1; 7 bases map to TRBD2. This CDR3 has 16 residues. The ends lost 5 bases at V and 5 bases at J; junction bases unmatched: 12. Germline V gene lookup returns CDR1 SEHNR and CDR2 FQNEAQ (reference sequence). This CDR3 is CASSPGGGGSHNEQFF. The CDR3 DNA reads as TGTGCCAGCAGCCCGGGGGGTGGCGGATCTCACAATGAGCAGTTCTTC.

This sequence joins TRBV18 and TRBJ1-2, with 11 bases identical to TRBD1. The CDR3 runs to 15 residues. Trimming cost V 3 bases and J 6 bases; bases outside gene matches: 6. The germline gives CDR1 KGHSH, CDR2 LQKENI. CDR3 sequence: CASSPRTGGADGYTF. The CDR3 nucleotides are TGTGCCAGCTCACCTCGGACAGGGGGCGCCGATGGCTACACCTTC.

This chain links TRBV19 with TRBJ1-5, with D hard to call. CDR1 is LNHDA, CDR2 SQIVND, per germline (reference sequence). CDR3 size: 12 residues. V lost 4 bases to trimming and J lost 11 bases, with 12 bases between them. For the CDR3, the DNA is TGTGCCAGTAGTACCCGGACTGCAGCCCAGCATTTT. It is translated as CASSTRTAAQHF.

This chain uses TRBV19 with TRBJ2-5, with D perhaps TRBD1 (6 bases). Germline assignment: CDR1 LNHDA and CDR2 SQIVND (reference sequence). V shed 5 bases and J shed 1 base, with 14 bases lying between them. This CDR3 is 15 amino acids long. CDR3 in amino acids: CASSLWTAGQETQYF. The CDR3 DNA follows: TGTGCCAGTAGTCTCTGGACAGCAGGCCAAGAGACCCAGTACTTC.

CDR3 protein: CASRDNGTHNQPQHF. The CDR3 DNA reads TGCGCCAGCAGAGATAACGGGACACATAATCAGCCCCAGCATTTT. The chain recombines TRBV10-1 with TRBJ1-5, with D possibly being TRBD1 (6 bases). Germline V gene sequence: CDR1 WNHNN, CDR2 SYGVQD (reference sequence). CDR3 size: 15 residues. V was pared by 6 bases and J by 4 bases, with 16 bases between.

The chain recombines TRBV4-1 with TRBJ2-1; 8 nucleotides agree with TRBD2. The CDR3 covers 13 residues. CDR1 is MGHRA, CDR2 YSYEKL, per germline. Losses at the gene ends were 6 bases for V and 4 bases for J; bases not matched to a gene: 2. The CDR3 sequence is CASRPSGYNEQFF. The CDR3 DNA is TGCGCCAGCAGACCTAGCGGGTACAATGAGCAGTTCTTC.

The chain uses TRBV5-1 and TRBJ2-5; D is unclear. The tail of the sequence fits TRBJ2-7 better, so the J call may be wrong. This CDR3 is 11 amino acids long. The germline V gene has CDR1 SGHRS and CDR2 YFSETQ. The CDR3 region is CASSPPYEQYF. In DNA, the CDR3 is TGCGCCAGCAGCCCTCCCTACGAGCAGTACTTC.

This CDR3 is CASSPQEGRGQPQHF. The CDR3 DNA reads TGTGCCAGCAGTCCACAGGAGGGGCGAGGACAGCCCCAGCATTTT. The rearrangement uses TRBV28 and TRBJ1-5; TRBD1 might be the D (5 bases). This CDR3 is built from 15 residues. Germline V CDR1 and CDR2: MDHEN, SYDVKM. V lost 5 bases, J lost 7 bases, and 18 bases lay in between.

This sequence joins TRBV19 and TRBJ2-3; TRBD2 might be the D (6 bases). V lost 3 bases and J lost 4, with 14 bases in between. This CDR3 is built from 15 residues. Germline V gene sequence: CDR1 LNHDA, CDR2 SQIVND (reference sequence). The CDR3 protein is CASSIGSGAADTQYF. The CDR3 DNA reads TGTGCCAGTAGTATCGGGTCGGGAGCGGCAGATACGCAGTATTTT.

The chain is built from TRBV15 and TRBJ1-4; D gene ambiguous. The V and J ends lost 0 bases and 8 bases respectively, with 19 bases between them. The CDR3 is 17 residues long. In germline, CDR1 is LNHNV, CDR2 YYDKDF (reference sequence). The CDR3 nucleotides read TGTGCCACCAGCAGAGATCATTTTTGGTGGCTGCGGGAAAAACTGTTTTTT. Amino acids: CATSRDHFWWLREKLFF.

The chain links TRBV30 to TRBJ2-3; 8 nucleotides match TRBD2. This CDR3 region has 16 residues. Trimming removed 2 bases from V and 2 bases from J; junction bases left unmatched: 9. The germline V gene encodes CDR1 GTSNPN and CDR2 SVGIG (reference sequence). The CDR3 protein is CAWSPGRALDTDTQYF. The CDR3 DNA is TGTGCCTGGAGTCCCGGGAGGGCCCTCGACACAGATACGCAGTATTTT.

V and J are TRBV25-1 and TRBJ2-1, with 10 nucleotides matching TRBD2. Germline CDR1 reads MGHDK; CDR2 reads SYGVNS. This CDR3 is 14 amino acids long. J gave up 6 bases and V 4 bases, and 3 bases lay outside the gene matches. The CDR3: CASSARTSGNEQFF. DNA for the CDR3: TGTGCCAGCAGTGCCCGGACTAGCGGCAATGAGCAGTTCTTC. Based on the CDR3 plus reference TRBV25-1 and TRBJ2-1, the full variable domain is EADIYQTPRYLVIGTGKKITLECSQTMGHDKMYWYQQDPGMELHLIHYSYGVNSTEKGDLSSESTVSRIRTEHFPLTLESARPSHTSQYLCASSARTSGNEQFFGPGTRLTVL.

The J gene is TRBJ2-7, the V gene TRBV5-1, with 7 nucleotides matching TRBD2. Looked up from germline, CDR1 is SGHRS and CDR2 is YFSETQ. CDR3 length: 14 residues. The J segment lost 2 bases and the V segment lost 1 base, leaving 3 bases of the junction unmatched. The DNA of the CDR3 is TGCGCCAGCAGCTTGCGGGGGGTCCCCTACGAGCAGTACTTC. Protein product: CASSLRGVPYEQYF.

The V and J genes are TRBV6-6 and TRBJ2-7; D remains ambiguous. The CDR3 is made up of 13 amino acids. Germline V gives CDR1 MNHNY, CDR2 SVGAGI (reference sequence). Trimming shortened V by 7 bases and J by 2 bases, and 12 bases separated the two germline ends. The CDR3 coding sequence is TGTGCCAGCACCGCACGGAGCACCTACGAGCAGTACTTC. It translates to CASTARSTYEQYF.

J is TRBJ2-3 and V is TRBV7-9, with a weak D call TRBD2 (5 bases). CDR1 and CDR2 (germline): SEHNR, FQNEAQ (reference sequence). Between the trimmed V and J ends, which lost 5 bases and 7 bases, there was a span of 16 bases. The CDR3 has 14 residues. DNA of the CDR3: TGTGCCAGCAGCCCGCAAACCCAGCGGAATACGCAGTATTTT. This encodes CASSPQTQRNTQYF. The full variable domain, its missing parts supplied by reference TRBV7-9 and TRBJ2-3, is DTGVSQNPRHKITKRGQNVTFRCDPISEHNRLYWYRQTLGQGPEFLTYFQNEAQLEKSRLLSDRFSAERPKGSFSTLEIQRTEQGDSAMYLCASSPQTQRNTQYFGPGTRLTVL.

This rearrangement joins TRBV5-1 to TRBJ2-2, with unresolved D. Trimming left V 2 bases short and J 2 bases short, with 13 bases between. Per the germline V gene, CDR1 is SGHRS and CDR2 is YFSETQ. The CDR3 has 16 amino acids. The CDR3 nucleotides read TGCGCCAGCAGCTTCAGAGTGACTGCAAACACCGGGGAGCTGTTTTTT. Its translation: CASSFRVTANTGELFF.

DNA of the CDR3: TGTGCCAGTAGTACCGGACTAGCGGGAATTCGGGATGAGCAGTTCTTC. Its translation: CASSTGLAGIRDEQFF. The chain carries TRBV19 and TRBJ2-1, with 12 bases that match TRBD2. The V and J ends lost 4 bases and 8 bases, in that order; junction bases with no gene match: 9. Germline V gene lookup returns CDR1 LNHDA and CDR2 SQIVND (reference sequence). The CDR3 length is 16 residues.

The chain couples TRBV5-6 to TRBJ1-5, with a possible D match to TRBD1 (6 bases). The CDR3 runs 14 residues. Germline V gene lookup returns CDR1 SGHDT and CDR2 YYEEEE. V lost 0 bases and J 6 bases, leaving 10 bases between the germline ends. The CDR3 here is CASSLGDRSQPQHF. CDR3 nucleotides: TGTGCCAGCAGCTTGGGCGACAGGAGTCAGCCCCAGCATTTT.

This chain links TRBV11-2 with TRBJ2-7; D is possibly TRBD2 (6 bases). CDR1 and CDR2 (germline): SGHAT, FQNNGV. The germline V and J ends were trimmed by 5 bases and 2 bases, with 19 bases remaining between them. CDR3 size: 16 residues. This CDR3 is CASSARDSRHTYEQYF. The CDR3 DNA follows: TGTGCCAGCAGCGCAAGGGACTCCCGGCATACCTACGAGCAGTACTTC.

This chain joins TRBV5-4 and TRBJ1-2; 10 nucleotides match TRBD1. Trimming cost V 5 bases and J 3 bases; bases outside gene matches: 7. This CDR3 comprises 15 residues. The germline CDR1 and CDR2 sequences are SGHNT and YYREEE (reference sequence). CDR3 nucleotides: TGTGCCAGCAGTAAGGGGACAGGGGAAGACTATGGCTACACCTTC. Amino acids: CASSKGTGEDYGYTF.

V and J are TRBV2 and TRBJ2-7; 10 nucleotides line up with TRBD2. The CDR3 runs 15 residues. Germline lookup yields CDR1 SNHLY and CDR2 FYNNEI. The J segment lost 3 bases and the V segment lost 4 bases, leaving 6 bases of the junction unmatched. The CDR3 nucleotides read TGTGCCAGCAGTGGGGGTAGCGGGAGGATCTACGAGCAGTACTTC. The encoded protein is CASSGGSGRIYEQYF. Combining the CDR3 with reference TRBV2 and TRBJ2-7 gives the whole variable domain EPEVTQTPSHQVTQMGQEVILRCVPISNHLYFYWYRQILGQKVEFLVSFYNNEISEKSEIFDDQFSVERPDGSNFTLKIRSTKLEDSAMYFCASSGGSGRIYEQYFGPGTRLTVT.

This sequence joins TRBV10-3 and TRBJ2-1; possible D gene TRBD2, 5 bases. This CDR3 is 15 amino acids long. Trimming removed 3 bases at V and 6 bases at J, with 15 bases between. Per germline, CDR1 ENHRY and CDR2 SYGVKD. CDR3 sequence reads: CAISDQEDPLNEQFF. The CDR3 region has the DNA TGTGCCATCAGTGACCAGGAGGATCCCCTCAATGAGCAGTTCTTC.

The chain has TRBV9 and TRBJ2-1, with 7 bases that match TRBD1. Germline V gene lookup returns CDR1 SGDLS and CDR2 YYNGEE. V dropped 3 bases and J dropped 3; count of bases not matched to a gene: 12. This CDR3 spans 17 amino acids. For the CDR3, the DNA is TGTGCCAGCAGCGATAGTCGGAACAGGGGACACTACAATGAGCAGTTCTTC. The encoded protein is CASSDSRNRGHYNEQFF. Looking up the rest from reference TRBV9 and TRBJ2-1 gives the full variable domain: DSGVTQTPKHLITATGQRVTLRCSPRSGDLSVYWYQQSLDQGLQFLIQYYNGEERAKGNILERFSAQQFPDLHSELNLSSLELGDSALYFCASSDSRNRGHYNEQFFGPGTRLTVL.

The chain joins TRBV5-6 to TRBJ2-3, with 7 bases fitting TRBD2. V lost 0 bases to trimming and J lost 3 bases; unmatched junction nucleotides: 10. Germline V gene lookup returns CDR1 SGHDT and CDR2 YYEEEE. The CDR3 is 17 residues long. The CDR3 region is CASSLGRYSGVTDTQYF. CDR3 DNA sequence: TGTGCCAGCAGCTTGGGGCGCTACAGCGGGGTGACAGATACGCAGTATTTT.

CDR3 bases: TGTGCCAGCTCCTCAGGCGCTCCAGTCTCTGGAAACACCATATATTTT. Amino acids: CASSSGAPVSGNTIYF. V usage is TRBV18 and J usage is TRBJ1-3, with unresolved D. Germline V gene lookup returns CDR1 KGHSH and CDR2 LQKENI. This CDR3 has 16 residues. Trimming pared 6 bases from V and 0 bases from J, leaving 15 bases between.